This T cell receptor (beta chain) was recovered during a study of vaccination and CD4 T cells after COVID-19. Study results and caveats: Median approximately 90% of reactive clones detected in convalescent patients emerged only post-vaccination.

The Oncomine TCR Beta short-read assay sequenced DNA from cultured CD4+ T cells. Investigators isolated genomic DNA from cultured CD4+ T cells. Via MiXCR, TCRdb re-called the PCR reads, giving one row per CDR3 protein. In the table there are about 12,000 distinct CDR3 sequences, 48% of which are singletons. Germline V lookup: CDR1 DFQATT, CDR2 SNEGSKA (reference sequence). This CDR3 has 13 amino acids. Trimming left V 5 bases short and J 1 base short, with 11 bases between. The treatment here: approximately nine-day PBMC culture with coronavirus spike peptide pools or control peptides (ViraFEST assay). This clonotype has just one count. The target antigen is unknown.

The sample consisted of CD4+ T cells from blood, cultured in vitro. The chain couples TRBV20-1 to TRBJ1-1; unclear D gene. This TCR was recovered from a human donor who had recovered from COVID-19. The CDR3 reads CSAQKAGNTEAFF. CDR3 bases: TGCAGTGCTCAAAAGGCCGGGAACACTGAAGCTTTCTTT.